What follows is one TCR beta chain and its context. Its antigen is as yet unknown. The sample comes from a study of CD8+ T cells in alopecia areata. Across the whole study: Treated patients were given 5 to 10 mg oral tofacitinib twice daily. Study-wide points: Tofacitinib significantly brought down scalp clonality and expanded CD8+ clones among top 100. Alphabeta T cells residing in normal skin are also sequenced in scalp samples.

V lost 5 bases to trimming and J lost 5 bases, with 15 bases between them. The CDR3 has 14 amino acids. CDR1 and CDR2 from the germline V gene are MNHEY and SMNVEV (reference sequence). Regarding treatment: oral pan-JAK inhibitor, 5-10 mg twice daily. Collection of lesional scalp punch biopsies and peripheral blood was performed in alopecia areata patients. After isolation, RNA underwent reverse transcription to generate cDNA as the sequencing template. The method was immunoSEQ multiplex PCR; TCRdb's version includes in-frame clones alone and lacks a portion of them. The sample comprises about 92,000 clones, roughly 45% of which are singletons, and roughly a sixth rests with the top ten.

The material was CD8+ T cells sorted from blood, obtained at week 24, from a patient treated with tofacitinib. The TCR was taken from a human donor with alopecia areata. The chain employs TRBV27 and TRBJ2-5; D is possibly TRBD1 (6 bases). CDR3 coding DNA: TGTGCCAGCAGTCCCTACAGGGTTTGGGAGACCCAGTACTTC. As protein: CASSPYRVWETQYF.